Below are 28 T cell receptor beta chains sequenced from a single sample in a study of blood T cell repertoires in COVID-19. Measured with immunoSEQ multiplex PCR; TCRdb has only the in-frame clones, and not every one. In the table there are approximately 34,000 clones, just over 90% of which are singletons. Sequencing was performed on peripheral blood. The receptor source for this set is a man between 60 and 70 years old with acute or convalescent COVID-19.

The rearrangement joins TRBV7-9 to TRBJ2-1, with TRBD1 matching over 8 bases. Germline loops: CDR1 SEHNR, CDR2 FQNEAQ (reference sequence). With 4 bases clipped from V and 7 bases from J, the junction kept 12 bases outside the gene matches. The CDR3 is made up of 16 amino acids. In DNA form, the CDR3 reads TGTGCCAGCAGCTCTAGAAGACAGGGGAGGATGAATGAGCAGTTCTTC. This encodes CASSSRRQGRMNEQFF.

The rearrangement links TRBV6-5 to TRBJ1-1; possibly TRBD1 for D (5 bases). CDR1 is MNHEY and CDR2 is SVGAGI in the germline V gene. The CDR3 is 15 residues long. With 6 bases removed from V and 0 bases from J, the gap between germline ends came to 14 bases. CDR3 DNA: TGTGCCAGCAGCGTCGTAGGGGTGGTGAACACTGAAGCTTTCTTT. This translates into CASSVVGVVNTEAFF.

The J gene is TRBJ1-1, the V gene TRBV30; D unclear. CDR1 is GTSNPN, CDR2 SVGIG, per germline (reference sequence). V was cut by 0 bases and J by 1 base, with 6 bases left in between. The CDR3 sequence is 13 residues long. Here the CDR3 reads CAWSVHTNTEAFF. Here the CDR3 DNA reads TGTGCCTGGAGTGTACATACGAACACTGAAGCTTTCTTT.

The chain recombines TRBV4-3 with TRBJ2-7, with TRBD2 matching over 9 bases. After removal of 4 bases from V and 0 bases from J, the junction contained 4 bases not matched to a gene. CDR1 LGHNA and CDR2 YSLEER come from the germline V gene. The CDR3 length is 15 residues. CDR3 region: CASSPGLAFSYEQYF. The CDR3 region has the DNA TGCGCCAGCAGCCCGGGACTAGCCTTCTCCTACGAGCAGTACTTC.

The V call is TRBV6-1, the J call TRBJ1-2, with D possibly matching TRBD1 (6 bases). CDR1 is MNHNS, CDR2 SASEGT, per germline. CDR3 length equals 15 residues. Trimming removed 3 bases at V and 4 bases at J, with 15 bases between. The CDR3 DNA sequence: TGTGCCAGCAGTGAGACACAGGGAGTCGGCTATGGCTACACCTTC. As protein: CASSETQGVGYGYTF.

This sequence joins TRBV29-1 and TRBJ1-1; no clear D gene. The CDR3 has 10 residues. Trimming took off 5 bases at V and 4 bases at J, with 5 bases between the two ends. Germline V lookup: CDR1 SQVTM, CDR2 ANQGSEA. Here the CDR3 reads CSVTTTEAFF. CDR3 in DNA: TGCAGCGTTACTACCACTGAAGCTTTCTTT.

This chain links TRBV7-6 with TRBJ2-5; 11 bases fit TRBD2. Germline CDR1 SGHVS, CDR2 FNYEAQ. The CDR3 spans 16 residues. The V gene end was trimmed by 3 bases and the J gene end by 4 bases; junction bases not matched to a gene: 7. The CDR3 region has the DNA TGTGCCAGCAGCTTGGGGGTAGCGGGAGGGCCAGAGACCCAGTACTTC. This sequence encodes CASSLGVAGGPETQYF.

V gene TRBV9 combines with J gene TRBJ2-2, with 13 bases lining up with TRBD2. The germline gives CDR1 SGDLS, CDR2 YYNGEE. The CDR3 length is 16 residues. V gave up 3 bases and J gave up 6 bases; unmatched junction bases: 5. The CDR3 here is CASSGGLAGEAGELFF. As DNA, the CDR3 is TGTGCCAGCAGCGGAGGACTAGCGGGAGAGGCCGGGGAGCTGTTTTTT.

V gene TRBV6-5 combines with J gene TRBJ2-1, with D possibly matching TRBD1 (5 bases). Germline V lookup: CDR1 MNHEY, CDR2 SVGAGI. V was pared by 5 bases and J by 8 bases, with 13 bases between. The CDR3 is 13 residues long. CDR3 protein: CASSPAIRDEQFF. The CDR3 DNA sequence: TGTGCCAGCAGTCCCGCAATCAGGGATGAGCAGTTCTTC.

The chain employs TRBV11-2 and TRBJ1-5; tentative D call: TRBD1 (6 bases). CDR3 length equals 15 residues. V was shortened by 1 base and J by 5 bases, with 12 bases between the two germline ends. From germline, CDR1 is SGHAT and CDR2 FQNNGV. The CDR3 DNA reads TGTGCCAGCAGCTTAGCCAACGACAGGTATCAGCCCCAGCATTTT. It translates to CASSLANDRYQPQHF.

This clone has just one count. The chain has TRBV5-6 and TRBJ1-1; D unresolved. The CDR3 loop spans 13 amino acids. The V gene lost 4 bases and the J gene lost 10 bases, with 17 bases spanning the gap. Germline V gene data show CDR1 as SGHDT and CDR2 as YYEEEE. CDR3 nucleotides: TGTGCCAGCAGCGCTATACTTTCCGAGGGAGCTTTCTTT. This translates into CASSAILSEGAFF.

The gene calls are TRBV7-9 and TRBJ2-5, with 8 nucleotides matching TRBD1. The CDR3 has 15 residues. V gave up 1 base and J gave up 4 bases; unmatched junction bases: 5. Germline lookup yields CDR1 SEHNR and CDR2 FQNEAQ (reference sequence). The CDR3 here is CASSLVGQGGETQYF. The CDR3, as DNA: TGTGCCAGCAGCTTAGTTGGACAGGGTGGAGAGACCCAGTACTTC.

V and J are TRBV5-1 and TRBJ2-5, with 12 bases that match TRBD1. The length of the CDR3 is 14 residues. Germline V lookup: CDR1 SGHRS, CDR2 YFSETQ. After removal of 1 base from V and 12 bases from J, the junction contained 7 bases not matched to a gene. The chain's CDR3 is CASSLYGTGGDKYF. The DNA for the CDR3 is TGCGCCAGCAGCTTGTACGGGACAGGGGGCGATAAGTACTTC.

The CDR3: CASSQDLAGGLGKQFF. The DNA for the CDR3 is TGCGCCAGCAGCCAAGATCTAGCGGGAGGGCTGGGGAAGCAGTTCTTC. The V and J genes are TRBV4-1 and TRBJ2-1; 12 positions match TRBD2. The CDR3 is 16 residues long. The junction had 8 bases not matched to a gene; V was cut back by 0 bases and J by 11 bases. Germline V CDR1 and CDR2: MGHRA, YSYEKL.

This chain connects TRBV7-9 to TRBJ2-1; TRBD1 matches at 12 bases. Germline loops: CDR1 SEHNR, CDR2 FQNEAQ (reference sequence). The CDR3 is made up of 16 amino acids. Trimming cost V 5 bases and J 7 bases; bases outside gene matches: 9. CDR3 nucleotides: TGTGCCAGCAGCCTACCGGGACAGGGGGCTAGAAATGAGCAGTTCTTC. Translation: CASSLPGQGARNEQFF.

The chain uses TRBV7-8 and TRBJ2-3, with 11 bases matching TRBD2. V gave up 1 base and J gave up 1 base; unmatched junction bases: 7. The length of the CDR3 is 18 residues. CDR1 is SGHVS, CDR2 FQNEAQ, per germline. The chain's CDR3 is CASSLERLAGPGTDTQYF. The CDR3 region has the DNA TGTGCCAGCAGCTTAGAACGACTAGCGGGACCTGGCACAGATACGCAGTATTTT.

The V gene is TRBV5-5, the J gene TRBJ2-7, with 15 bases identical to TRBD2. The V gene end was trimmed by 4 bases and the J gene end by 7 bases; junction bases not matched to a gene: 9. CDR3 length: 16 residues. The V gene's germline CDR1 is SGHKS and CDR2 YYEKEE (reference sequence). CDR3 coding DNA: TGTGCCAGCAGCCAGGGACTAGCGGGAGGCCGTGGGGAGCAGTACTTC. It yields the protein CASSQGLAGGRGEQYF.

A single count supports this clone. The CDR3 spells CASSLVSLAGSAYEQYF. CDR3 in DNA: TGTGCCAGCAGCTTAGTCTCCCTAGCGGGGAGTGCCTACGAGCAGTACTTC. The chain carries TRBV7-2 and TRBJ2-7, with 9 positions matching TRBD2. CDR3 size: 17 residues. Germline V gives CDR1 SGHTA, CDR2 FQGNSA. J lost 2 bases, V lost 1 base, and 9 bases had no gene match.

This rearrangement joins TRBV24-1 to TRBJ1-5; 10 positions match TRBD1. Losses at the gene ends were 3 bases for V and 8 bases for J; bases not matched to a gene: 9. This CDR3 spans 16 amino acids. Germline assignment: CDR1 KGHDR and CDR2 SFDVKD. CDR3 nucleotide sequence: TGTGCCACCAGTGATGCGAGACAGGGGGCGCGGGAGCCCCAGCATTTT. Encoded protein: CATSDARQGAREPQHF.

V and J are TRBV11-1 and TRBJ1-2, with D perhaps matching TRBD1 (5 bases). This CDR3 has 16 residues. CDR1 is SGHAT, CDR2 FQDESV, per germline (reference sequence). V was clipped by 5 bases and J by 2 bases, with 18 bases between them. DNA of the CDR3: TGTGCCAGCAGCCCTTTAACTCAGGGCGGAAACTATGGCTACACCTTC. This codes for CASSPLTQGGNYGYTF.

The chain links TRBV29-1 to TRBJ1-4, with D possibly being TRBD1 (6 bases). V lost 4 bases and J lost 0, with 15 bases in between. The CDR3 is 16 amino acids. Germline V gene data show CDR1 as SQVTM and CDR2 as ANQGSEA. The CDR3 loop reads CSVGPRGPATNEKLFF. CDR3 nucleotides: TGCAGCGTTGGGCCCAGGGGTCCGGCAACTAATGAAAAACTGTTTTTT.

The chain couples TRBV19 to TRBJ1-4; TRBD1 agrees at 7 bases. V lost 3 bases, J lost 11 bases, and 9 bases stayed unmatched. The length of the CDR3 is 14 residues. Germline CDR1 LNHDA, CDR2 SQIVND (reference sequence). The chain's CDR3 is CASSMRGPGDKLFF. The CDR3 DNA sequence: TGTGCCAGTAGTATGAGGGGGCCCGGGGACAAACTGTTTTTT.

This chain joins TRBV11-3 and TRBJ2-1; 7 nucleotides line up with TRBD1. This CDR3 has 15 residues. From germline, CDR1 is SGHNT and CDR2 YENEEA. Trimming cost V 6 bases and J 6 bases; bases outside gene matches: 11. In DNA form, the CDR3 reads TGTGCCAGCAGTCCACAGGGGAAAGGGGGCAATGAGCAGTTCTTC. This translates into CASSPQGKGGNEQFF.

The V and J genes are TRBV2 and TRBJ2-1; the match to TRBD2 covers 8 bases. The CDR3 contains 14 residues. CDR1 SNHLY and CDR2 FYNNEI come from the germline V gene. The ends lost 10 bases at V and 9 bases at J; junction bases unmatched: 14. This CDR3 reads CANSGLGASTEQFF. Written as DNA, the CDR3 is TGTGCCAACTCGGGACTAGGCGCTTCTACTGAGCAGTTCTTC.

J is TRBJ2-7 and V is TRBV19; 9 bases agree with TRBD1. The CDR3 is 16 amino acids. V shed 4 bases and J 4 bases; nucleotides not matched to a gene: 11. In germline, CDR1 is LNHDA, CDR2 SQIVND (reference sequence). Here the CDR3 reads CASSNHDGTGTYEQYF. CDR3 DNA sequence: TGTGCCAGTAGTAACCATGACGGGACAGGGACATACGAGCAGTACTTC.

Here the CDR3 reads CASRPGLAGVNEQFF. For the CDR3, the DNA is TGTGCCAGCAGACCCGGACTAGCGGGAGTGAATGAGCAGTTCTTC. The chain combines TRBV2 with TRBJ2-1; 13 positions agree with TRBD2. Germline CDR1 and CDR2: SNHLY and FYNNEI. CDR3 size: 15 residues. V gave up 6 bases and J gave up 7 bases; unmatched junction bases: 6.

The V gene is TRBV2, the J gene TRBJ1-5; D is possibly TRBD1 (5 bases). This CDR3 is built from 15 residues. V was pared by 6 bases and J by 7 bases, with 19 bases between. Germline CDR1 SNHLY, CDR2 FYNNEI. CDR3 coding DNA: TGTGCCAGCAGGGCTACCGGGACTCCGAGACAGCCCCAGCATTTT. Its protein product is CASRATGTPRQPQHF.

The CDR3 nucleotides read TGTGCCAGCAGCTCGGGACAGCCCACGGACGAGCAGTACTTC. Its translation is CASSSGQPTDEQYF. This rearrangement joins TRBV11-3 to TRBJ2-7, with 7 bases aligning to TRBD1. This CDR3 contains 14 residues. V dropped 4 bases and J dropped 5; count of bases not matched to a gene: 8. Germline assignment: CDR1 SGHNT and CDR2 YENEEA.